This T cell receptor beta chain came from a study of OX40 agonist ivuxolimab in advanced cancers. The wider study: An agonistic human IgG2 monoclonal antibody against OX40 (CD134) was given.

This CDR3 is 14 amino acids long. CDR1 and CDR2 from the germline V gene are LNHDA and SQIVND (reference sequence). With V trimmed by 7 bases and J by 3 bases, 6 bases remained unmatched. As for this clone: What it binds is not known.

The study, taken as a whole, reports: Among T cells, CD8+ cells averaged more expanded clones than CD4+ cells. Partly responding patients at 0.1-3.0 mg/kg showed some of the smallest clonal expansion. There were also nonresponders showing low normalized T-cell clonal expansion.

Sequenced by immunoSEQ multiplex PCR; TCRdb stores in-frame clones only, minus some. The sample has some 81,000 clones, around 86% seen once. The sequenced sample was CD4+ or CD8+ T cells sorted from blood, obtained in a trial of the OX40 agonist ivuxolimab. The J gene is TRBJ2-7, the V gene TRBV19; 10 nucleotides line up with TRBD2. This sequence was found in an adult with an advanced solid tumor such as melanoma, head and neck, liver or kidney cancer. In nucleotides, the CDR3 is TGTGCCAGTACCCCTAGCGGGAGTGGCTACGAGCAGTACTTC. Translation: CASTPSGSGYEQYF.